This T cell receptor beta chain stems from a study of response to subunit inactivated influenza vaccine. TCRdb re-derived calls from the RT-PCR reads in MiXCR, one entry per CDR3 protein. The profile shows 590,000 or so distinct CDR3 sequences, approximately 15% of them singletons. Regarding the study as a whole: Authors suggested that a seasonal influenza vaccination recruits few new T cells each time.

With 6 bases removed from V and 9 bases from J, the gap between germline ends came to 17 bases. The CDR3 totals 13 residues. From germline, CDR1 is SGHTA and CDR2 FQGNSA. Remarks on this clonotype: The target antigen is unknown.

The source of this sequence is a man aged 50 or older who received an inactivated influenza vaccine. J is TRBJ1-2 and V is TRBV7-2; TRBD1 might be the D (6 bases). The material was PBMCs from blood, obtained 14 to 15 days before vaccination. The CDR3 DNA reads TGTGCCAGCAGATCCTCAGGGGTTGGAAGCTACACCTTC. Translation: CASRSSGVGSYTF.